Listed below are T cell receptor beta chains from one sample, sequenced in a study of cytomegalovirus exposure and HLA in healthy donors. Data came from immunoSEQ multiplex PCR; TCRdb stores just in-frame clones and leaves some out. The table records 90,000 to 130,000 clones, 65% to 75% of them present only once. The sample consisted of PBMCs. Every receptor here comes from a man younger than 40 in good health and CMV-seropositive. Both conserved end residues are part of each CDR3.

cdr3_length: 13
v_call: TRBV5-6
j_call: TRBJ2-3
cdr3_aa: CASSLDGEDTQYF

cdr3_length: 15
v_call: TRBV10-3
j_call: TRBJ2-2
cdr3_aa: CAIRQEGSNTGELFF

cdr3_length: 15
v_call: TRBV6-5
j_call: TRBJ1-6
cdr3_aa: CASRARRGTDSPLHF

cdr3_length: 16
v_call: TRBV4-3
j_call: TRBJ1-1
cdr3_aa: CASSHLRDRRNTEAFF

cdr3_length: 14
v_call: TRBV18
j_call: TRBJ2-4
cdr3_aa: CASSPPFDGNIQYF

cdr3_length: 13
v_call: TRBV30
j_call: TRBJ1-6
cdr3_aa: CAWSTQGAGALHF

cdr3_length: 17
v_call: TRBV9
j_call: TRBJ2-1
cdr3_aa: CASSVAIGRGAEDEQFF

cdr3_length: 14
v_call: TRBV9
j_call: TRBJ1-6
cdr3_aa: CASSVGGDRGSLHF

cdr3_length: 15
v_call: TRBV6-5
j_call: TRBJ2-7
cdr3_aa: CASSAIDGGAYEQYF

cdr3_length: 13
v_call: TRBV4-1
j_call: TRBJ2-1
cdr3_aa: CASSQVPDNEQFF

cdr3_length: 15
v_call: TRBV2
j_call: TRBJ2-3
cdr3_aa: CASGGLAGLTDTQYF

cdr3_length: 15
v_call: TRBV5-1
j_call: TRBJ1-2
cdr3_aa: CASSENAGTAYGYTF

cdr3_length: 19
v_call: TRBV4-1
j_call: TRBJ2-7
cdr3_aa: CASSQDQVSGPKGSYEQYF

cdr3_length: 15
v_call: TRBV5-5
j_call: TRBJ2-1
cdr3_aa: CASSDRTGDGNEQFF

cdr3_length: 19
v_call: TRBV30
j_call: TRBJ1-5
cdr3_aa: CAWTPKQGQERYSNQPQHF

cdr3_length: 14
v_call: TRBV5-1
j_call: TRBJ2-2
cdr3_aa: CASSPRARAGELFF

cdr3_length: 13
v_call: TRBV5-5
j_call: TRBJ2-2
cdr3_aa: CASSFTSRGELFF

cdr3_length: 15
v_call: TRBV27
j_call: TRBJ1-1
cdr3_aa: CASSPQGYLNTEAFF

cdr3_length: 15
v_call: TRBV11-2
j_call: TRBJ1-4
cdr3_aa: CASSLGGSRGEKLFF

cdr3_length: 16
v_call: TRBV4-2
j_call: TRBJ1-3
cdr3_aa: CASSQAPDREGNTIYF

cdr3_length: 14
v_call: TRBV19
j_call: TRBJ1-2
cdr3_aa: CASSIRTAFRGYTF

cdr3_length: 16
v_call: TRBV7-6
j_call: TRBJ2-7
cdr3_aa: CASSPPDGTGVHEQYF

cdr3_length: 15
v_call: TRBV19
j_call: TRBJ1-2
cdr3_aa: CASRMERQGNYGYTF

cdr3_length: 15
v_call: TRBV9
j_call: TRBJ2-1
cdr3_aa: CASSPGTGSYNEQFF

cdr3_length: 16
v_call: TRBV6-6
j_call: TRBJ2-6
cdr3_aa: CASSYSTGSGANVLTF

cdr3_length: 15
v_call: TRBV30
j_call: TRBJ1-2
cdr3_aa: CAWNLKDSRATGYTF

cdr3_length: 14
v_call: TRBV2
j_call: TRBJ1-1
cdr3_aa: CASRIGVGNTEAFF

cdr3_length: 16
v_call: TRBV5-1
j_call: TRBJ1-1
cdr3_aa: CASSLRDSSMNTEAFF